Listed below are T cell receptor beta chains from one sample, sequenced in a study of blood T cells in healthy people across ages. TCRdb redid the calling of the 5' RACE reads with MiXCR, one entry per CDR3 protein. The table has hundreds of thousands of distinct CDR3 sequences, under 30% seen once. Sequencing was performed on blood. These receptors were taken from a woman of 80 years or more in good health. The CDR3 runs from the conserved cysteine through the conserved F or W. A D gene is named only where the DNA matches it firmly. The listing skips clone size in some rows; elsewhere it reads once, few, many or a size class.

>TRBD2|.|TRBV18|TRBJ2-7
TGTGCCAGCTCACCAATCGGACTAGCGGGGGGGTCCGAGCAGTACTTC
CASSPIGLAGGSEQYF
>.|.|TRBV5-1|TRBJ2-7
TGCGCCAGCAGCTTGTTTTGGGGGGCCAACTCCTACGAGCAGTACTTC
CASSLFWGANSYEQYF
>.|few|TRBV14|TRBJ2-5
TGTGCCAGCAGCCAAGGGTTTCTCTCACTATCATGTGAGACCCAGTACTTC
CASSQGFLSLSCETQYF
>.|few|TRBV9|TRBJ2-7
TGTGCCAGCAGCGTAGACACCTACAATGAGCAGTACTTC
CASSVDTYNEQYF
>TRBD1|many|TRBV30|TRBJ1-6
TGTGCCTGGAGTTGGCCCGGGACAGAGAATTCACCCCTCCACTTT
CAWSWPGTENSPLHF
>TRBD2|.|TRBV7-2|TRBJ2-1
TGTGCCAGCAGCTTAGCTGCCCGCGGGGGGGCCGGAAACAATGAGCAGTTCTTC
CASSLAARGGAGNNEQFF
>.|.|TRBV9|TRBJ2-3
TGTGCCAGCAGCGTAGCTGAAGGTACGCAGTATTTT
CASSVAEGTQYF
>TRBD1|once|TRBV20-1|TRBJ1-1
TGCAGTGCGGGACAGGGGAGAACTGAAGCTTTCTTT
CSAGQGRTEAFF
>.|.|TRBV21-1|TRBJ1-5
TGTGCCAGCAGCGAATCCCACCCCGACAGGAAATATAGCAATCAGCCCCAGCATTTT
CASSESHPDRKYSNQPQHF
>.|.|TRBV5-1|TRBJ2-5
TGCGCCAGCAGCCGGGACGGGGTACGGGAGACCCAGTACTTC
CASSRDGVRETQYF
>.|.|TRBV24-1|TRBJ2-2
TGTGCCACCAGTGATTTGGCGACAGGCTACACCGGGGAGCTGTTTTTT
CATSDLATGYTGELFF
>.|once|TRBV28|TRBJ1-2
TGTGCCAGCAGTTCAGCCCCCCCCTTGGGGGCTGGCTACACCTTC
CASSSAPPLGAGYTF
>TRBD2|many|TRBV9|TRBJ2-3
TGTGCCAGCAGCTTTAGCGGGGGCGAGAGCACAGATACGCAGTATTTT
CASSFSGGESTDTQYF
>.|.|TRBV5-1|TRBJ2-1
TGCGCCAGCAGCTGGGCGGACCGGACTTACAATGAGCAGTTCTTC
CASSWADRTYNEQFF
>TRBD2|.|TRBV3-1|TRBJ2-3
TGTGCCAGCAGCCCACGCGGGGGGCCCTACAGCACAGATACGCAGTATTTT
CASSPRGGPYSTDTQYF
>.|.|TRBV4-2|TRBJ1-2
TGTGCCAGCAGCCAAGAATTGGGTACCTATGGCTACACCTTC
CASSQELGTYGYTF
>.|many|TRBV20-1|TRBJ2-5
TGCAGTGGCAGCAGACCCCAAGAGACCCAGTACTTC
CSGSRPQETQYF
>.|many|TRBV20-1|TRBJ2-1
TGCAGTGCCCCCCGCCCCCTTGGCTACAATGAGCAGTTCTTC
CSAPRPLGYNEQFF
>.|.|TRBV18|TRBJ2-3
TGTGCCTGCTCACCACAAGGGGGTGGCTACACAGATACGCAGTATTTT
CACSPQGGGYTDTQYF
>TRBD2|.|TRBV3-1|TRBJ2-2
TGTGCCAGCAGCCGACCGATGGGAGGGTCAACCGGGGAGCTGTTTTTT
CASSRPMGGSTGELFF
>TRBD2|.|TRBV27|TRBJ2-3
TGTGCCAGCAGATCTAGCGGGTGGACCGGCACAGATACGCAGTATTTT
CASRSSGWTGTDTQYF